A single T cell receptor beta chain is shown here with its context. These data originate in a study of blood T cell repertoires in COVID-19. For the study at large: COVID-19 samples, acute and convalescent, were from the United States, Italy and Spain.

The assay was immunoSEQ multiplex PCR, and TCRdb's table has in-frame clones only and misses some. The sample records about 140,000 clones, roughly 84% being singletons. V trimming: 4 bases; J trimming: 1 base; junction bases outside the gene matches: 2. The germline V gene has CDR1 MNHNS and CDR2 SASEGT. The CDR3 is made up of 16 amino acids. Sample: peripheral blood. This clonotype was sampled from a man aged 25-40 years with COVID-19, enrolled during active disease. The chain joins TRBV6-1 to TRBJ1-5, with TRBD1 identical over 12 bases. DNA of the CDR3: TGTGCCAGCAGTGGGGACAGGGGGCAGAGCAATCAGCCCCAGCATTTT. The encoded protein is CASSGDRGQSNQPQHF.